The 6 T cell receptor beta chains in this list originate from one sample, sequenced in a study of cytomegalovirus exposure and HLA in healthy donors. Sequencing was performed with immunoSEQ multiplex PCR; in TCRdb, only in-frame clones are kept and a portion is missing. The profile shows 100,000 to 150,000 clones, about 88% of them singletons. What was sequenced was PBMCs. The receptors here all came from a young woman in good health and CMV-seronegative.

The chain links TRBV5-6 to TRBJ2-1, with 12 bases aligning to TRBD2. CDR3 length: 19 residues. The V and J ends lost 0 bases and 1 base, in that order; junction bases with no gene match: 8. CDR1 is SGHDT, CDR2 YYEEEE, per germline. CDR3 nucleotide sequence: TGTGCCAGCAGCTTGGAAACTAGCGGGAGGCTAATGTCCTACAATGAGCAGTTCTTC. Its translation: CASSLETSGRLMSYNEQFF.

The DNA of the CDR3 is TGTGCCAGCAGTGAATCTTCCGTACTATATGGCTACACCTTC. It codes for CASSESSVLYGYTF. The rearrangement uses TRBV6-1 and TRBJ1-2; no firm D call. V shed 2 bases and J shed 5 bases, with 12 bases lying between them. CDR1 is MNHNS, CDR2 SASEGT, per germline. The CDR3 has 14 residues.

The chain has TRBV6-5 and TRBJ2-7; D possibly corresponds to TRBD1 (5 bases). From germline, CDR1 is MNHEY and CDR2 SVGAGI. V was pared by 6 bases and J by 0 bases, with 15 bases between. The CDR3 sequence is 15 residues long. DNA of the CDR3: TGTGCCAGCAGAGAAAACCAGGGTGCCTCCTACGAGCAGTACTTC. Translation: CASRENQGASYEQYF.

The rearrangement joins TRBV4-2 to TRBJ1-6; tentative D call: TRBD1 (5 bases). The V gene lost 1 base and the J gene lost 6 bases, with 7 bases spanning the gap. CDR1 and CDR2 (germline): LGHNA, YNFKEQ. The CDR3 length is 14 residues. The CDR3: CASSQGQSNSPLHF. CDR3 coding DNA: TGTGCCAGCAGCCAAGGACAGTCTAATTCACCCCTCCACTTT.

The CDR3: CASSLRGTSGASYEQYF. The CDR3 DNA is TGTGCCAGCAGTTTAAGGGGGACTAGCGGGGCCTCCTACGAGCAGTACTTC. The genes are TRBV27 and TRBJ2-7; TRBD2 matches 13 bases. CDR1 MNHEY and CDR2 SMNVEV come from the germline V gene (reference sequence). The CDR3 sequence is 17 residues long. The J segment lost 0 bases and the V segment lost 2 bases, leaving 4 bases of the junction unmatched.

The V and J genes are TRBV10-3 and TRBJ2-3; possible D gene TRBD2, 6 bases. The CDR3 loop spans 14 amino acids. V gave up 4 bases and J gave up 2 bases, with 10 bases separating them. In germline, CDR1 is ENHRY, CDR2 SYGVKD. CDR3: CAISGGLLTDTQYF. In DNA form, the CDR3 reads TGTGCCATCAGTGGCGGACTACTCACAGATACGCAGTATTTT.